These 9 T cell receptor beta chains came from one sample sequenced in a study of early T cells in non-severe SARS-CoV-2 infection. MiXCR, applied by TCRdb to the 5' RACE reads, yields one record per CDR3 protein. The data show under 90,000 distinct CDR3 sequences, approximately 13% seen once. The sample taken for sequencing was whole blood. The origin of the receptors is an adult who was a healthcare worker with PCR-confirmed SARS-CoV-2 infection or an uninfected control (not recorded which).

V is TRBV7-3 and J is TRBJ1-1; D unresolved. CDR1 is SGHTA, CDR2 FQGTGA, per germline. V lost 3 bases to trimming and J lost 6 bases, with 11 bases between them. The CDR3 totals 13 residues. The CDR3 region is CASSFTPGSEAFF. Written as DNA, the CDR3 is TGTGCCAGCAGCTTCACACCGGGATCTGAAGCTTTCTTT.

The chain carries TRBV29-1 and TRBJ1-1; TRBD1 might be the D (6 bases). Trimming took off 7 bases at V and 5 bases at J, with 26 bases between the two ends. Germline V lookup: CDR1 SQVTM, CDR2 ANQGSEA. This CDR3 spans 16 amino acids. The CDR3 DNA reads as TGCAGCGCTCCTCCTGCAGGGGAGGCCCTGAGAACTGAAGCTTTCTTT. Amino acids: CSAPPAGEALRTEAFF.

This clonotype was detected only a few times. The genes are TRBV11-2 and TRBJ2-7; perhaps TRBD1 as D (5 bases). Trimming stripped 3 bases from V and 2 bases from J, with 11 bases between. Germline CDR1 reads SGHAT; CDR2 reads FQNNGV. The CDR3 runs to 14 residues. The CDR3 loop reads CASSLSGPTYEQYF. In DNA, the CDR3 is TGTGCCAGCAGCTTGTCAGGGCCCACCTACGAGCAGTACTTC.

There are a few counts of this clonotype. Here the CDR3 DNA reads TGTGCCAGCAGTTTGGACAGGGCTCCACCAAACATTCAGTACTTC. Translating gives CASSLDRAPPNIQYF. The chain is built from TRBV6-5 and TRBJ2-4; the match to TRBD1 covers 8 bases. The germline V gene has CDR1 MNHEY and CDR2 SVGAGI. The CDR3 length is 15 residues. After removal of 4 bases from V and 6 bases from J, the junction contained 8 bases not matched to a gene.

This clonotype was seen many times. The gene calls are TRBV11-2 and TRBJ2-1; D is undetermined. The V gene lost 2 bases and the J gene lost 4 bases, with 15 bases spanning the gap. Germline V gives CDR1 SGHAT, CDR2 FQNNGV. This CDR3 has 16 amino acids. CDR3 bases: TGTGCCAGCAGCTTATCCCTTCGGGTAGAGTACAATGAGCAGTTCTTC. Translation gives CASSLSLRVEYNEQFF.

This chain joins TRBV19 and TRBJ2-7, with D maybe TRBD1 (5 bases). V dropped 3 bases and J dropped 1 base, with 13 bases sitting between them. Germline CDR1 reads LNHDA; CDR2 reads SQIVND (reference sequence). The CDR3 contains 15 residues. This CDR3 is CASSIRSDRSYEQYF. The CDR3 coding sequence is TGTGCCAGTAGTATTCGGTCTGACAGATCCTACGAGCAGTACTTC.

The chain combines TRBV7-8 with TRBJ2-7; D perhaps matches TRBD1 (6 bases). The CDR3 sequence is 15 residues long. CDR1 and CDR2 (germline): SGHVS, FQNEAQ. With 5 bases removed from V and 0 bases from J, the gap between germline ends came to 14 bases. CDR3 coding DNA: TGTGCCAGCAGCCCAAACAGGGTTAGCTCCTACGAGCAGTACTTC. Translating it yields CASSPNRVSSYEQYF.

This clonotype was recorded at least ten times. The V gene is TRBV7-9, the J gene TRBJ1-2; D is undetermined. Trimming took off 1 base at V and 5 bases at J, with 5 bases between the two ends. The CDR3 has 12 amino acids. Germline V gives CDR1 SEHNR, CDR2 FQNEAQ (reference sequence). CDR3 in amino acids: CASSLDWYGYTF. CDR3 sequence (DNA): TGTGCCAGCAGCTTAGATTGGTATGGCTACACCTTC.

This clonotype was seen a few times. The gene calls are TRBV5-4 and TRBJ2-7; D is perhaps TRBD1 (6 bases). The V and J ends lost 4 bases and 2 bases respectively, with 22 bases between them. The germline V gene encodes CDR1 SGHNT and CDR2 YYREEE (reference sequence). This CDR3 is 17 amino acids long. CDR3 protein: CASSPFPGLRDTYEQYF. The CDR3 DNA is TGTGCCAGCAGCCCATTTCCCGGCCTCAGGGACACCTACGAGCAGTACTTC.